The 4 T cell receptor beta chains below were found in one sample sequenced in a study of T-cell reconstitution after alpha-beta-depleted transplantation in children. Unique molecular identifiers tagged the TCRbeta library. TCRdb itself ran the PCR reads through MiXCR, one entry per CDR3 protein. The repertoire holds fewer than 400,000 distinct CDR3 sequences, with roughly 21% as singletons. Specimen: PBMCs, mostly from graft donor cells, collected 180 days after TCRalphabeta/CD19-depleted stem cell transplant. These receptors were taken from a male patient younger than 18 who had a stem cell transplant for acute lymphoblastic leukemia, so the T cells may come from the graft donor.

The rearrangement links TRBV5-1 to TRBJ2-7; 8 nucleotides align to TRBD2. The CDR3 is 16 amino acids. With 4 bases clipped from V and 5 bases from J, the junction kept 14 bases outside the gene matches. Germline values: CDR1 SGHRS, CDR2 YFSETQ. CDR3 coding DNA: TGCGCCAGCAGCCCGCACCTTCCGGGACTAGTTGACGAGCAGTACTTC. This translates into CASSPHLPGLVDEQYF.

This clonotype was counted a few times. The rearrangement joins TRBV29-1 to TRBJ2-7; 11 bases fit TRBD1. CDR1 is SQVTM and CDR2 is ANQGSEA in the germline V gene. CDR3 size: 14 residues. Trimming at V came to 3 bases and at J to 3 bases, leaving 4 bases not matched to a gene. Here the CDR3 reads CSVEAGTGGYEQYF. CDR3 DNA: TGCAGCGTTGAGGCCGGGACAGGGGGCTACGAGCAGTACTTC.

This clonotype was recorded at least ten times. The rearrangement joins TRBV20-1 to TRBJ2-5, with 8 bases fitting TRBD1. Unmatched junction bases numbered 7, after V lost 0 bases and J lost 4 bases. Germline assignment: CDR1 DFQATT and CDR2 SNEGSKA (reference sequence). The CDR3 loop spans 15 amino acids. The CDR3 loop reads CSAREGRGRTETQYF. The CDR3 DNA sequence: TGCAGTGCTAGAGAAGGCAGGGGGCGCACAGAGACCCAGTACTTC.

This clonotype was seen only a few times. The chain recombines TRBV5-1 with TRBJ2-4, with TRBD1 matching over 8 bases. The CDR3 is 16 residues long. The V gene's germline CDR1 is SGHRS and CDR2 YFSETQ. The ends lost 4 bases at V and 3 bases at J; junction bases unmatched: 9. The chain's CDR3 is CASSARQGPGKNIQYF. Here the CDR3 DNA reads TGCGCCAGCAGCGCCCGACAGGGGCCGGGCAAAAACATTCAGTACTTC.